This T cell receptor beta chain was retrieved from a study of shared clonotypes between healthy human individuals. Original methodology: Filtering differed, since immunoSEQ gave only junction sequences and no quality scores. Using immunoSEQ multiplex PCR, the repertoire was profiled, and TCRdb retains in-frame clones only, with some absent. Clone size and V and J calls were adopted from that table, with D and trimming inferred from the DNA. This table holds under 600,000 clones, roughly four fifths found once. Looked up from germline, CDR1 is LGHNA and CDR2 is YNFKEQ. The CDR3 is made up of 16 amino acids. V shed 4 bases, J shed 3 bases, and the junction held 6 bases outside the gene matches.

The sequence was collected from a woman aged 35 to 49 in good health. Some clones in this sample may be carry-over from other donors' samples. The V and J genes are TRBV4-2 and TRBJ2-2; TRBD2 matches 9 bases. The sample comprised PBMCs. DNA of the CDR3: TGTGCCAGCAGCCGAAACCGACTAGCGGACACCGGGGAGCTGTTTTTT. As protein: CASSRNRLADTGELFF.